The present TCR beta chain was sequenced within a study of blood T cell repertoires in COVID-19. Study background: Collection of acute and convalescent COVID-19 samples took place in the United States, Italy and Spain.

This CDR3 spans 15 amino acids. V was clipped by 10 bases and J by 1 base, with 19 bases between them. The germline V gene has CDR1 MDHEN and CDR2 SYDVKM. Authors' analysis steps: Estimates of nucleated cell counts were drawn from the amplification of reference gene primers. Profiled with immunoSEQ multiplex PCR; TCRdb holds only in-frame clones, not every one. V, J and clone size derive from that table, while D and trimming were established from the DNA sequence. The table shows around 300,000 clones, with roughly 86% occurring only once. The rearrangement joins TRBV28 to TRBJ2-5; TRBD2 might be the D (5 bases). This receptor was obtained from a woman aged 25 to 39 who had recovered from COVID-19. Sequences were obtained from PBMCs or T cells enriched from blood (not recorded which). CDR3 bases: TGTGCCACCCGGTTGGGCGGGTCAGCCCAAGAGACCCAGTACTTC. Protein: CATRLGGSAQETQYF.